The rows below give T cell receptor beta chains drawn from one sample of a study of T-cell reconstitution after alpha-beta-depleted transplantation in children. In TCRdb, the PCR reads were re-called with MiXCR into one record per CDR3 protein. The sample yields 780,000 or so distinct CDR3 sequences, approximately 15% seen once. The starting material was PBMCs, mostly from graft donor cells, obtained 360 days after TCRalphabeta/CD19-depleted stem cell transplant. All receptors come from a male patient between 5 and 17 years old who had a stem cell transplant for acute lymphoblastic leukemia, so the T cells may come from the graft donor. The CDR3 runs from the conserved cysteine through the conserved F or W. A D gene is named only where the DNA matches it firmly. Expanded clones get a size class; other rows say once, few or many, or leave the size out.

>.|few|TRBJ1-5|TRBV11-1
CASSLKGPGRIQPQHF
TGTGCCAGCAGCTTAAAAGGGCCAGGGCGGATTCAGCCCCAGCATTTT
>TRBD1|few|TRBJ1-2|TRBV29-1
CSVRTGENIGYTF
TGCAGCGTTCGGACAGGGGAAAACATAGGCTACACCTTC
>TRBD1|.|TRBJ2-1|TRBV24-1
CATSDGGTGPLYNEQFF
TGTGCCACCAGTGATGGAGGGACAGGGCCGTTATACAATGAGCAGTTCTTC
>.|.|TRBJ2-7|TRBV18
CASSRAGNEQYF
TGTGCCAGCTCTAGGGCGGGGAATGAGCAGTACTTC
>.|.|TRBJ1-2|TRBV24-1
CATSDLKAPYGYTF
TGTGCCACCAGTGATTTGAAAGCCCCCTATGGCTACACCTTC
>.|few|TRBJ2-7|TRBV5-6
CASSLEQQNYEQYF
TGTGCCAGCAGCTTGGAACAGCAAAACTACGAGCAGTACTTC
>.|.|TRBJ2-7|TRBV24-1
CATSEEVGLPNPRNF
TGTGCCACCAGTGAGGAGGTTGGACTACCAAACCCTCGGAACTTC
>.|many|TRBJ1-1|TRBV20-1
CSARVRGQSTEAFF
TGCAGTGCTAGAGTACGGGGGCAAAGCACTGAAGCTTTCTTT
>.|many|TRBJ2-7|TRBV5-1
CASSLGSSSYEQYF
TGCGCCAGCAGCTTGGGTTCGAGCTCCTACGAGCAGTACTTC
>.|few|TRBJ1-1|TRBV20-1
CSARDRPLLMNTEAFF
TGCAGTGCTAGAGATCGACCCCTACTCATGAACACTGAAGCTTTCTTT
>.|.|TRBJ2-4|TRBV5-1
CASNLGQIGNIQYF
TGCGCCAGCAACTTGGGGCAGATTGGGAACATTCAGTACTTC
>.|many|TRBJ2-5|TRBV2
CASSEEAGEETQYF
TGTGCCAGCAGTGAAGAGGCAGGGGAAGAGACCCAGTACTTC
>.|many|TRBJ1-1|TRBV13
CASSLGPGLNTEAFF
TGTGCCAGCAGCTTAGGCCCAGGGCTGAACACTGAAGCTTTCTTT
>TRBD1|.|TRBJ2-7|TRBV7-6
CASSPTGVLISYEQYF
TGTGCCAGCAGCCCCACAGGGGTACTGATCTCCTACGAGCAGTACTTC
>.|few|TRBJ1-1|TRBV5-1
CASSLDVGRDTEAFF
TGCGCCAGCAGCTTGGATGTGGGGAGGGACACTGAAGCTTTCTTT
>.|few|TRBJ2-3|TRBV20-1
CSASSARGGTTDTQYF
TGCAGTGCTAGTTCAGCCAGGGGAGGGACCACAGATACGCAGTATTTT
>TRBD2|.|TRBJ2-3|TRBV9
CASSVPAGGLDTQYF
TGTGCCAGCAGCGTTCCTGCGGGAGGGCTAGATACGCAGTATTTT
>TRBD1|.|TRBJ2-5|TRBV10-3
CATSAGTGLSGTQYF
TGTGCCACCAGCGCCGGGACAGGGCTCAGTGGGACCCAGTACTTC
>.|few|TRBJ1-1|TRBV29-1
CSVGLTGNTEAFF
TGCAGCGTTGGCCTCACAGGGAACACTGAAGCTTTCTTT
>.|.|TRBJ2-7|TRBV5-1
CASRGGGVLWEQYF
TGCGCCAGCAGAGGCGGAGGGGTTTTGTGGGAGCAGTACTTC
>.|few|TRBJ1-4|TRBV5-1
CASSLGESVEKLFF
TGCGCCAGCAGCTTGGGGGAGTCAGTTGAAAAACTGTTTTTT
>TRBD1|.|TRBJ1-1|TRBV7-2
CASSAWTGLLGWARGVATEAFF
TGTGCCAGCAGCGCCTGGACAGGGTTACTCGGTTGGGCAAGGGGGGTGGCCACTGAAGCTTTCTTT
>.|few|TRBJ2-1|TRBV2
CASSTRPPYNEQFF
TGTGCCAGCAGTACTCGACCCCCTTACAATGAGCAGTTCTTC
>TRBD2|.|TRBJ2-1|TRBV7-2
CASSLGGTSRNEQFF
TGTGCCAGCAGCTTAGGCGGGACTAGCCGGAATGAGCAGTTCTTC
>TRBD2|few|TRBJ2-1|TRBV9
CASSVFPGTRVINEQFF
TGTGCCAGCAGCGTATTTCCAGGGACTAGGGTCATCAATGAGCAGTTCTTC
>.|few|TRBJ1-2|TRBV12-3/TRBV12-4
CASSFGRTYGYTF
TGTGCCAGCAGTTTCGGACGCACCTATGGCTACACCTTC
>.|few|TRBJ2-7|TRBV10-3
CAISEQGTNPNYEQYF
TGTGCCATCAGTGAGCAGGGGACAAATCCTAACTACGAGCAGTACTTC
>TRBD2|few|TRBJ2-7|TRBV2
CATQLAGVTHEQYF
TGTGCCACCCAACTAGCGGGAGTAACCCACGAGCAGTACTTC
>TRBD1|many|TRBJ2-3|TRBV5-1
CASSFPRQGPDTQYF
TGCGCCAGCAGCTTCCCTCGACAGGGTCCAGATACGCAGTATTTT
>.|.|TRBJ2-5|TRBV29-1
CSVEVSIQTQYF
TGCAGCGTTGAAGTTAGCATTCAGACCCAGTACTTC
>.|few|TRBJ1-1|TRBV29-1
CSGKRTALNTEAFF
TGCAGCGGCAAAAGGACAGCTCTGAACACTGAAGCTTTCTTT
>.|few|TRBJ2-1|TRBV6-5
CASSYGGLSYNEQFF
TGTGCCAGCAGTTACGGGGGGCTCTCCTACAATGAGCAGTTCTTC
>.|many|TRBJ2-2|TRBV9
CASTDENTGELFF
TGTGCCAGCACGGACGAGAACACCGGGGAGCTGTTTTTT
>.|few|TRBJ2-1|TRBV20-1
CSARIREPPYNEQFF
TGCAGTGCTAGAATCCGGGAGCCCCCCTACAATGAGCAGTTCTTC
>TRBD1|.|TRBJ1-1|TRBV5-1
CASSVGDRGPNPEAFF
TGCGCCAGCAGCGTGGGGGACAGGGGGCCGAACCCTGAAGCTTTCTTT
>.|.|TRBJ1-2|TRBV5-1
CASSFDANYGYTF
TGCGCCAGCAGCTTTGACGCAAACTATGGCTACACCTTC
>.|many|TRBJ1-1|TRBV5-1
CASSLVPNTEAFF
TGCGCCAGCAGCTTGGTGCCGAACACTGAAGCTTTCTTT
>TRBD2|many|TRBJ2-7|TRBV4-1
CASSQVGNSGNYEQYF
TGCGCCAGCAGCCAAGTAGGAAATAGCGGGAACTACGAGCAGTACTTC
>.|.|TRBJ2-7|TRBV18
CASSPTRGSYEQYF
TGTGCCAGCTCACCAACGCGTGGATCCTACGAGCAGTACTTC
>TRBD1|.|TRBJ1-4|TRBV18
CASSPAGGSANEKLFF
TGTGCCAGCTCACCAGCAGGGGGATCGGCTAATGAAAAACTGTTTTTT
>.|few|TRBJ2-3|TRBV24-1
CATSDPGTATRDTQYF
TGTGCCACCAGTGATCCCGGGACTGCTACACGAGATACGCAGTATTTT
>TRBD1|few|TRBJ2-1|TRBV27
CASSSQGANDEQFF
TGTGCCAGCAGTTCGCAGGGGGCTAACGATGAGCAGTTCTTC